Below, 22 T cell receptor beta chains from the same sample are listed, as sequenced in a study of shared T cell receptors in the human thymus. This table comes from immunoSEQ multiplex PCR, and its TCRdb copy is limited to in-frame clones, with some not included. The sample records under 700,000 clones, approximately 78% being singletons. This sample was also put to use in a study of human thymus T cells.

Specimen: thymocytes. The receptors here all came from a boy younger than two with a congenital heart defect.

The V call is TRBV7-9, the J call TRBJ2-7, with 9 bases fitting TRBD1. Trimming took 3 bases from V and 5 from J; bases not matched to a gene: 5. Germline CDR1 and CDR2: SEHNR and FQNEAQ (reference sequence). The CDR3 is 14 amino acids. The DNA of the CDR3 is TGTGCCAGCAGCTTTGGACAGGGGTTCGACGAGCAGTACTTC. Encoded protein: CASSFGQGFDEQYF.

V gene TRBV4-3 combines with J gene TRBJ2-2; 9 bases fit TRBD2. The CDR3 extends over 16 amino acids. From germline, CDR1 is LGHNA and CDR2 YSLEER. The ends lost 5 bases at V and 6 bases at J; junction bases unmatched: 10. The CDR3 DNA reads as TGCGCCAGCAGCGAGGGACTAGCCCCAGAGGCCGGGGAGCTGTTTTTT. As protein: CASSEGLAPEAGELFF.

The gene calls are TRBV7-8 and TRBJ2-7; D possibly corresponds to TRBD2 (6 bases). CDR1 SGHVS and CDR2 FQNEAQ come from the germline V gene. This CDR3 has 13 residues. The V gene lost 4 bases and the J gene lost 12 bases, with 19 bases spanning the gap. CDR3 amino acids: CASSSGGGPNLYF. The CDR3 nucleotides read TGTGCCAGCAGCTCCGGGGGAGGACCCAACCTGTACTTC.

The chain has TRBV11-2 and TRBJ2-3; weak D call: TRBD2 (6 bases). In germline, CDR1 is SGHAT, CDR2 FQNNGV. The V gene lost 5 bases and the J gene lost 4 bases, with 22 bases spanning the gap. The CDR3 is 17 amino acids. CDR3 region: CASSPFRASPGADTQYF. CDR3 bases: TGTGCCAGCAGCCCATTCCGGGCTAGCCCGGGGGCAGATACGCAGTATTTT. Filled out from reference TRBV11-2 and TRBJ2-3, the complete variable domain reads EAGVAQSPRYKIIEKRQSVAFWCNPISGHATLYWYQQILGQGPKLLIQFQNNGVVDDSQLPKDRFSAERLKGVDSTLKIQPAKLEDSAVYLCASSPFRASPGADTQYFGPGTRLTVL.

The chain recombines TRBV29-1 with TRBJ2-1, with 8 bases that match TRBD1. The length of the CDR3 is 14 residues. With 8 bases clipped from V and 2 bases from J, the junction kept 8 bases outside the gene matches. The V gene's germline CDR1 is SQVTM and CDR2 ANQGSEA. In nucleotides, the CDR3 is TGCAGCCCATCTCAGGGGGCAGCCTACAATGAGCAGTTCTTC. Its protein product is CSPSQGAAYNEQFF.

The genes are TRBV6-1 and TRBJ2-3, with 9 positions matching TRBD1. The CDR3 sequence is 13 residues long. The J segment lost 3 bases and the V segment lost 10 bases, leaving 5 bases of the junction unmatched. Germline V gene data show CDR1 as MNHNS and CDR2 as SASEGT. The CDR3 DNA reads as TGTGCCACTCCACAGGGGGCTACAGATACGCAGTATTTT. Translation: CATPQGATDTQYF.

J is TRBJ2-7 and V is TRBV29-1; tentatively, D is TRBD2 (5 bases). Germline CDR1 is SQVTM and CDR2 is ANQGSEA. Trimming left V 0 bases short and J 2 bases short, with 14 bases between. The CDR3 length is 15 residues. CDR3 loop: CSVEDAGRAPYEQYF. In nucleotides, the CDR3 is TGCAGCGTTGAAGATGCCGGGCGGGCCCCCTACGAGCAGTACTTC.

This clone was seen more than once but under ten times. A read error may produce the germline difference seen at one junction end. The DNA of the CDR3 is TGTGCCACCAGCAGCCGGACAGGGAGCTACGGGCAGTACTTC. As protein: CATSSRTGSYGQYF. V gene TRBV15 combines with J gene TRBJ2-7, with 8 nucleotides matching TRBD1. This CDR3 has 14 amino acids. The V gene's germline CDR1 is LNHNV and CDR2 YYDKDF (reference sequence).

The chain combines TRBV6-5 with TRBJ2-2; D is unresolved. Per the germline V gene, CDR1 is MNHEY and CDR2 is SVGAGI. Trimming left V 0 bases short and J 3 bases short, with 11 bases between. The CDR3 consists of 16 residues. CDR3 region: CASSYSGEVDTGELFF. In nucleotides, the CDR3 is TGTGCCAGCAGTTACTCTGGAGAGGTTGACACCGGGGAGCTGTTTTTT.

CDR3: CSVRGTSGRAKEFF. The CDR3 DNA is TGCAGCGTTAGGGGAACTAGCGGGAGGGCCAAAGAGTTCTTC. The genes are TRBV29-1 and TRBJ2-1, with TRBD2 matching over 13 bases. There are 14 residues in the CDR3. The germline CDR1 and CDR2 sequences are SQVTM and ANQGSEA. The junction had 12 bases not matched to a gene; V was cut back by 5 bases and J by 14 bases.

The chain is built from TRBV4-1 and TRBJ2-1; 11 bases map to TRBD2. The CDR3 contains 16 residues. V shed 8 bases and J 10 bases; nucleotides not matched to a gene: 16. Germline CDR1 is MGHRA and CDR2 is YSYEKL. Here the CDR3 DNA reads TGCGCCAGCGGACAATCCGGGACTAGCGGCCTGAGGGAGCAGTTCTTC. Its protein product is CASGQSGTSGLREQFF.

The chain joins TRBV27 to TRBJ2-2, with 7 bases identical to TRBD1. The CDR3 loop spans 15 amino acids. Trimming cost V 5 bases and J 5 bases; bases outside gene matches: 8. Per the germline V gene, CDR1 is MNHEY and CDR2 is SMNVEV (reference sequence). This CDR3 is CASSGRQGDTGELFF. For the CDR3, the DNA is TGTGCCAGCAGTGGCAGACAGGGAGATACCGGGGAGCTGTTTTTT.

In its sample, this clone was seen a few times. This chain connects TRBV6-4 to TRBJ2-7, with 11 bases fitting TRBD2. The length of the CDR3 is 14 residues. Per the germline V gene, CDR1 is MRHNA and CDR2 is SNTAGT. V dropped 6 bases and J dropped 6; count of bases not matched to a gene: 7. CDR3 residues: CASRLLAGAPEQYF. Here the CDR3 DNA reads TGTGCCAGCAGGCTACTAGCGGGAGCACCCGAGCAGTACTTC.

The CDR3 protein is CASSPGTVCTDTQYF. DNA for the CDR3: TGTGCCAGCAGCCCCGGGACAGTGTGCACAGATACGCAGTATTTT. This chain uses TRBV7-9 with TRBJ2-3; 7 nucleotides line up with TRBD1. Germline V CDR1 and CDR2: SEHNR, FQNEAQ (reference sequence). Trimming cost V 5 bases and J 1 base; bases outside gene matches: 6. This CDR3 spans 15 amino acids.

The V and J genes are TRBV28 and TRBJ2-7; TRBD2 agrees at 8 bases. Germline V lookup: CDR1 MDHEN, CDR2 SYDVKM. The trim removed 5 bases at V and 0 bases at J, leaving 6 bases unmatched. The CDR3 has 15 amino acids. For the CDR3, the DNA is TGTGCCAGCAGTCCTAGCGGGTCGAGCTCCTACGAGCAGTACTTC. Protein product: CASSPSGSSSYEQYF.

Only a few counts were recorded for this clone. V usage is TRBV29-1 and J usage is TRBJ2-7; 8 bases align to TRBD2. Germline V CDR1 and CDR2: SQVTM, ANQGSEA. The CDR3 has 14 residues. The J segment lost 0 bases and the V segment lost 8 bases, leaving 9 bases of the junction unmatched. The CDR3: CSPPGRAGSYEQYF. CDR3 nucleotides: TGCAGCCCCCCCGGGAGGGCGGGCTCCTACGAGCAGTACTTC.

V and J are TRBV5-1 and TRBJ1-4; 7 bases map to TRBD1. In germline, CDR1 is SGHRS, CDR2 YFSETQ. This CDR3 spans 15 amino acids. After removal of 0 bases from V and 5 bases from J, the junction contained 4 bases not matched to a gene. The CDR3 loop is CASSLGVQGNEKLFF. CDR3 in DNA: TGCGCCAGCAGCTTGGGGGTACAGGGGAATGAAAAACTGTTTTTT.

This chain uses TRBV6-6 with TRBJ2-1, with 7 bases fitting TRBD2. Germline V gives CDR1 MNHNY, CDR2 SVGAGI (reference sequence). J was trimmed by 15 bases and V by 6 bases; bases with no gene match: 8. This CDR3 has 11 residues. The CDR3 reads CASRQERDRFF. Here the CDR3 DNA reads TGTGCCAGCAGACAGGAGCGGGACCGGTTCTTC.

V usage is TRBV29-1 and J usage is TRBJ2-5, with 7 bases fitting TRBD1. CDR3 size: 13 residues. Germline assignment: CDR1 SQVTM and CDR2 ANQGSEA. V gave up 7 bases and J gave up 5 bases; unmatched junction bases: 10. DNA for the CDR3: TGCAGCGGTAAAAACAGGGGAGTGGAGACCCAGTACTTC. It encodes CSGKNRGVETQYF.

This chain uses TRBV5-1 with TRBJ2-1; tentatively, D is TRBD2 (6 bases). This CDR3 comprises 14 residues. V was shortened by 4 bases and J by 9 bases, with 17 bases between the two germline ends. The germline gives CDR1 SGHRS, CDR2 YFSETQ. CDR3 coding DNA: TGCGCCAGCAGCGAGGACTATCGTCTGGGTGAGCAGTTCTTC. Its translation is CASSEDYRLGEQFF.

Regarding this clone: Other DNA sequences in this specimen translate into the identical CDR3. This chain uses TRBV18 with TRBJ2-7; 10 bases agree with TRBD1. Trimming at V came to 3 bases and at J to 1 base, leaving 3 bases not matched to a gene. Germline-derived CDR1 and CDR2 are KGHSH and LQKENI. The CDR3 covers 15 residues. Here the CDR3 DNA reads TGTGCCAGCTCACCCGGGACAGGGGCTTCCTACGAGCAGTACTTC. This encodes CASSPGTGASYEQYF.

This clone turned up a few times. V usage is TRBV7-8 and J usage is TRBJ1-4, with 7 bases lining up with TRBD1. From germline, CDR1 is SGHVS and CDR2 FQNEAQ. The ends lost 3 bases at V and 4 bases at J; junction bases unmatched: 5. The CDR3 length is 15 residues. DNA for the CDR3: TGTGCCAGCAGCTTTCCAGGACAGGTTAATGAAAAACTGTTTTTT. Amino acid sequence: CASSFPGQVNEKLFF. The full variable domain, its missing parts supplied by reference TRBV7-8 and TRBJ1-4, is GAGVSQSPRYKVAKRGQDVALRCDPISGHVSLFWYQQALGQGPEFLTYFQNEAQLDKSGLPSDRFFAERPEGSVSTLKIQRTQQEDSAVYLCASSFPGQVNEKLFFGSGTQLSVL.